This T cell receptor beta chain was captured by sequencing in a study of brain T cells in children with intractable seizures. Trimming removed 5 bases at V and 1 base at J, with 5 bases between. The CDR3 loop spans 12 amino acids. Surgery cases with the highest brain T cell transcript signatures were chosen for sequencing. Before surgery, patients took at least one anti-epileptic drug. TCRdb's copy holds only in-frame clones and misses some; the assay was immunoSEQ multiplex PCR. This sample has around 100,000 clones, with around 94% found just once. The clonotype comes from a boy in the first two years of life with hemimegalencephaly and intractable seizures. The J gene is TRBJ1-1, the V gene TRBV12-3 or TRBV12-4; D is unresolved. The sample in question was peripheral blood, obtained at surgery. CDR3 DNA sequence: TGTGCCAGCAGTAGAGAGAACACTGAAGCTTTCTTT. Protein product: CASSRENTEAFF.